This T cell receptor beta chain is drawn from a study of OX40 agonist ivuxolimab in advanced cancers. Study as a whole: Patients undergoing dose escalation presented with hepatocellular carcinoma, melanoma, renal cell or head and neck cancer. Patients were roughly 81% male with ages roughly 23 to 79, mean 60.

The repertoire was sequenced with immunoSEQ multiplex PCR; TCRdb's copy has only in-frame clones and lacks some. The table has about 52,000 clones, roughly nine tenths seen once. This clone came up once. Trimming took off 1 base at V and 4 bases at J, with 17 bases between the two ends. Germline V gene lookup returns CDR1 LGHNA and CDR2 YNFKEQ. The CDR3 extends over 16 amino acids. Material: CD4+ or CD8+ T cells sorted from blood, obtained in a trial of the OX40 agonist ivuxolimab. The chain recombines TRBV4-2 with TRBJ2-7, with a tentative D call TRBD2 (6 bases). The clonotype was recovered from an adult with an advanced solid tumor such as melanoma, head and neck, liver or kidney cancer. The CDR3 here is CASSQVGNGGTYEQYF. The CDR3 DNA is TGTGCCAGCAGCCAAGTGGGGAACGGGGGAACGTACGAGCAGTACTTC.